The source of this T cell receptor (beta chain) is a study of CD8 T cells in ankylosing spondylitis. Study-wide findings and caveats: Clones that were linked to disease were CD8+ and were relatively rare in peripheral blood.

Making the TCR beta libraries involved quantitative 5'-RACE with molecular barcodes. TCRdb analysed the 5' RACE reads with MiXCR anew, one entry per CDR3 protein. Counted here are 180,000 or so distinct CDR3 sequences, around 10% occurring once; the ten biggest clones make up almost 30%. Details on this clonotype: Its target is not known.

The receptor's source is a male donor with ankylosing spondylitis or in good health (not recorded which). The sequencing sample was made of blood, either unsorted or a sorted T cell fraction (not recorded which).

The CDR3 region is CASSPRRLAGGLDTGELFF. DNA for the CDR3: TGTGCCAGCTCACCAAGAAGACTAGCGGGGGGTCTCGACACCGGGGAGCTGTTTTTT. The chain employs TRBV18 and TRBJ2-2; 13 bases are shared with TRBD2. This CDR3 comprises 19 residues. Germline V gene data show CDR1 as KGHSH and CDR2 as LQKENI. After removal of 2 bases from V and 3 bases from J, the junction contained 9 bases not matched to a gene.